One T cell receptor (beta chain) is described in this entry. In the original workflow: Nucleated cell counts were estimated from reference gene primer amplification. Sequenced by immunoSEQ multiplex PCR; TCRdb stores in-frame clones only, minus some. From that table come the V and J calls and clone size; the DNA was used to work out D and trimming. This sample has 220,000 or so clones, with roughly 84% found just once. These data are taken from a study of blood T cell repertoires in COVID-19. Study summary: The United States, Italy and Spain supplied acute and convalescent COVID-19 samples. T cells, B-cell-depleted T cells, or PBMCs provided the cDNA or gDNA that served as material.

V lost 3 bases and J lost 13, with 27 bases in between. Germline CDR1 and CDR2: MNHEY and SMNVEV (reference sequence). The CDR3 length is 17 residues. The chain couples TRBV27 to TRBJ1-4; perhaps TRBD1 as D (5 bases). The sequenced material came from peripheral blood. The sequence was obtained from a woman of 80 years or more with acute or convalescent COVID-19. CDR3 in amino acids: CASSFLIGKGTSGTLFF. As DNA, the CDR3 is TGTGCCAGCAGTTTTTTAATCGGGAAGGGTACCAGCGGGACACTGTTTTTT. Using reference TRBV27 and TRBJ1-4 for the parts outside the CDR3, the full variable domain is EAQVTQNPRYLITVTGKKLTVTCSQNMNHEYMSWYRQDPGLGLRQIYYSMNVEVTDKGDVPEGYKVSRKEKRNFPLILESPSPNQTSLYFCASSFLIGKGTSGTLFFGSGTQLSVL.